This T cell receptor (beta chain) stems from a study of T-cell reconstitution after alpha-beta-depleted transplantation in children. Construction of the TCRbeta library involved unique molecular identifiers. From the PCR reads, TCRdb called clonotypes with MiXCR, one entry per CDR3 protein. Among hundreds of thousands of distinct CDR3 sequences listed, roughly 14% were seen once. The CDR3 has 16 residues. J was trimmed by 3 bases and V by 2 bases; bases with no gene match: 9. Germline V lookup: CDR1 MGHRA, CDR2 YSYEKL. This clonotype has at least ten counts. The rearrangement links TRBV4-1 to TRBJ2-5; TRBD1 matches at 7 bases. This material consisted of PBMCs, taken before TCRalphabeta/CD19-depleted stem cell transplant. The clonotype originates from a girl aged 2 to 10 with congenital amegakaryocytic thrombocytopenia, due to receive a stem cell transplant. For the CDR3, the DNA is TGCGCCAGCAGCCAACTCGAGACAGGGCGCGAAGAGACCCAGTACTTC. It encodes CASSQLETGREETQYF.